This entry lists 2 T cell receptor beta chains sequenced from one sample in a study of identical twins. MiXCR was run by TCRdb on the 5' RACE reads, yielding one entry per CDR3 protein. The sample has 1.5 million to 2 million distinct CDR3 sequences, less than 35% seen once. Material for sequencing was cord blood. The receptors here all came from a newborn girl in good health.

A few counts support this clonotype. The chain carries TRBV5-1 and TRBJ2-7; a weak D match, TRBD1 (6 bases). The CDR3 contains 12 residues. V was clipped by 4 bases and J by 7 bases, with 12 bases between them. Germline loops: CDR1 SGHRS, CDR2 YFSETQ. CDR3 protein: CASSPAGVEQYF. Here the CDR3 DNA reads TGCGCCAGCAGCCCCGCAGGGGTTGAGCAGTACTTC.

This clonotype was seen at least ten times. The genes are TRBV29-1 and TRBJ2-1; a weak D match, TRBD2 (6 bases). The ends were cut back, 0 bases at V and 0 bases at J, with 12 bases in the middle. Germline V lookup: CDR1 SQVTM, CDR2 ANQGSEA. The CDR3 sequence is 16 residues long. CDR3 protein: CSVEDGRESSYNEQFF. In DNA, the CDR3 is TGCAGCGTTGAAGATGGACGGGAGAGCTCCTACAATGAGCAGTTCTTC.